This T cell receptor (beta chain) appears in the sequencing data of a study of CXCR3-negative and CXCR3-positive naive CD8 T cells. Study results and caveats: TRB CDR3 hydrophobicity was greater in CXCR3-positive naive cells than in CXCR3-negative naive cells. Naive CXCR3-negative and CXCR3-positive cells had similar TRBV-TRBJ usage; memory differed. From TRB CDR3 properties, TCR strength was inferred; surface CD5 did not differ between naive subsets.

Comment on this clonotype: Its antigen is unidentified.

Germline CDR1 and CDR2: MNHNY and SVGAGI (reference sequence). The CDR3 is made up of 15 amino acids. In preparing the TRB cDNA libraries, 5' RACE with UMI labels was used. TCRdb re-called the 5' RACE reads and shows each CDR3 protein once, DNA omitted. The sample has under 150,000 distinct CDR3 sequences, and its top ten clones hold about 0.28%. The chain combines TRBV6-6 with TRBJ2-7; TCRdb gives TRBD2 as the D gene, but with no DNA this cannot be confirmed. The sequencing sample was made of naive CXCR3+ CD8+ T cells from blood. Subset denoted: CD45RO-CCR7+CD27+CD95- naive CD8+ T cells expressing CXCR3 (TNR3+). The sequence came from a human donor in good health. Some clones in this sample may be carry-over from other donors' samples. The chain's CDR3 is CASSYSYGGSNEQYF.